The clone carrying this T cell receptor beta chain occurred many times. No antigen is known for it. These data are taken from a study of CD8 T cells in ankylosing spondylitis. General observations from the study: Reportedly, disease-linked clones are significantly enriched in ankylosing spondylitis patients' matched synovial fluid. Earlier authors reported some of these motif variants in reactive arthritis synovial fluid and blood.

Preparation of TCR beta libraries was done by quantitative 5'-RACE with molecular barcodes. From the 5' RACE reads, TCRdb called clonotypes with MiXCR, one entry per CDR3 protein. The sample records 40,000 to 50,000 distinct CDR3 sequences, around 3.8% being singletons. The receptor was derived from a female donor with ankylosing spondylitis or in good health (not recorded which). The specimen was blood, either unsorted or a sorted T cell fraction (not recorded which).

The CDR3: CASSVRRGTISYNEQFF. DNA of the CDR3: TGTGCCAGCAGCGTACGGAGGGGGACTATCTCCTACAATGAGCAGTTCTTC. This rearrangement joins TRBV9 to TRBJ2-1, with D perhaps matching TRBD2 (7 bases). Trimming left V 1 base short and J 0 bases short, with 14 bases between. Germline V gene data show CDR1 as SGDLS and CDR2 as YYNGEE. The length of the CDR3 is 17 residues. Variable domain in full (rest from reference TRBV9 and TRBJ2-1): DSGVTQTPKHLITATGQRVTLRCSPRSGDLSVYWYQQSLDQGLQFLIQYYNGEERAKGNILERFSAQQFPDLHSELNLSSLELGDSALYFCASSVRRGTISYNEQFFGPGTRLTVL.